This TCR beta chain came from a study of T cell responses to AZD1222 COVID-19 vaccine. Study outcomes and limitations: Repertoires were obtained only post-peak T cell response. Most donors were white British and more were female, and clonal diversity was possibly underestimated. Close to half of spike-specific TCRs reportedly recognize unmutated variant regions. Just 5 to 7 AZD1222 recipients tested seropositive at baseline.

Some clones are missing from TCRdb's copy, which holds only in-frame ones; the method was immunoSEQ multiplex PCR. The data contain 100,000 to 150,000 clones, roughly 90% of them seen just once; the ten biggest clones take up about 1.1%. Looked up from germline, CDR1 is MNHEY and CDR2 is SVGEGT. Losses at the gene ends were 7 bases for V and 9 bases for J; bases not matched to a gene: 5. The CDR3 has 12 residues. A word on this clone: Its target is unknown.

The TCR was taken from an adult who received the AZD1222 COVID-19 vaccine. The chain recombines TRBV6-2 or TRBV6-3 with TRBJ2-1; 8 bases agree with TRBD2. The specimen comprised peripheral blood, sampled 28 days after the second AZD1222 dose. The CDR3 coding sequence is TGTGCCAGCACCCCCGGGGGGGGTGAGCAGTTCTTC. The encoded protein is CASTPGGGEQFF.